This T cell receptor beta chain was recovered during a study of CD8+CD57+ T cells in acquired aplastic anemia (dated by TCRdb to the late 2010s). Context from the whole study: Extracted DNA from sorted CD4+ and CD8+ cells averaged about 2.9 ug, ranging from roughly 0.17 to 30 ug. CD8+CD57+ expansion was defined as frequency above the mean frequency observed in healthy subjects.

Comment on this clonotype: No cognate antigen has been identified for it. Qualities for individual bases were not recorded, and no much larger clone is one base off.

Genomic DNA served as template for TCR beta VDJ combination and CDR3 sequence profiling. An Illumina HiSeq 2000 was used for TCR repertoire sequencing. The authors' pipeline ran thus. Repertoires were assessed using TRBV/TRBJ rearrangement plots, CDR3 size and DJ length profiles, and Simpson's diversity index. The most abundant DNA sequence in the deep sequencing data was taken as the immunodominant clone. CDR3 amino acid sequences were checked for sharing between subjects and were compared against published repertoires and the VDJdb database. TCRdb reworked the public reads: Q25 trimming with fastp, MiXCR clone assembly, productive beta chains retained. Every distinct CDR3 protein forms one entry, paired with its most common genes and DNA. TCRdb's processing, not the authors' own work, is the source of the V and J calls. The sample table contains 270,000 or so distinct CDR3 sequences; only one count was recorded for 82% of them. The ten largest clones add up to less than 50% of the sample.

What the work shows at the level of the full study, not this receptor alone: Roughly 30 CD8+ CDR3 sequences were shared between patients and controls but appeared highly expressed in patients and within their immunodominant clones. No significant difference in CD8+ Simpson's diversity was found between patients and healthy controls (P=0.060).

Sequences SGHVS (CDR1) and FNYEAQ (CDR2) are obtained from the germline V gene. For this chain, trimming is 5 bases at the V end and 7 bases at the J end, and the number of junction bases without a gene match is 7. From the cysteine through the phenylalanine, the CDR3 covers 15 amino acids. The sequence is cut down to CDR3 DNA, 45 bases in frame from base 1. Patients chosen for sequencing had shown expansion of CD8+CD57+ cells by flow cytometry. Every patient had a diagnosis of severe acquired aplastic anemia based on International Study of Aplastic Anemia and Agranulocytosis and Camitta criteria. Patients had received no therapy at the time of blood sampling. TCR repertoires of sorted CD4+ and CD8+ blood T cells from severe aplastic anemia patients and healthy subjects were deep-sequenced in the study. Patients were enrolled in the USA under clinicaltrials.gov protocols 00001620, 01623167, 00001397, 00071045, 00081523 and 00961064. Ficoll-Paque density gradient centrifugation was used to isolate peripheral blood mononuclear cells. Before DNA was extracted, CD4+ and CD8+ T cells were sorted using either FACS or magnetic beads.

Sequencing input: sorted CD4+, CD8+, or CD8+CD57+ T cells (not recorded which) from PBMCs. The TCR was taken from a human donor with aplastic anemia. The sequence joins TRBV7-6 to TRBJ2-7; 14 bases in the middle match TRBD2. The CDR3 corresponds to CASSARTSGGLEQYF. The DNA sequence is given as TGTGCCAGCAGCGCCCGGACTAGCGGGGGGTTGGAGCAGTACTTC.